This record covers a single T cell receptor beta chain. The data are from a study of blood T cell repertoires in COVID-19. Study context: PBMCs, B-cell-depleted T cells, or T cells provided the cDNA or gDNA that made up the material.

Assay: immunoSEQ multiplex PCR; the TCRdb copy retains only in-frame clones and omits some. The data contain 150,000 to 200,000 clones, around 86% of them singletons. CDR3 length: 12 residues. V lost 3 bases to trimming and J lost 5 bases, with 8 bases between them. The germline gives CDR1 LNHDA, CDR2 SQIVND (reference sequence). This clonotype originated in a man aged 50 or older with active or convalescent COVID-19. The V and J genes are TRBV19 and TRBJ2-7; no definite D call. The sequencing sample was made of peripheral blood. The CDR3 DNA reads as TGTGCCAGTAGTATTTTCCCCGACGAGCAGTACTTC. Its protein is CASSIFPDEQYF.